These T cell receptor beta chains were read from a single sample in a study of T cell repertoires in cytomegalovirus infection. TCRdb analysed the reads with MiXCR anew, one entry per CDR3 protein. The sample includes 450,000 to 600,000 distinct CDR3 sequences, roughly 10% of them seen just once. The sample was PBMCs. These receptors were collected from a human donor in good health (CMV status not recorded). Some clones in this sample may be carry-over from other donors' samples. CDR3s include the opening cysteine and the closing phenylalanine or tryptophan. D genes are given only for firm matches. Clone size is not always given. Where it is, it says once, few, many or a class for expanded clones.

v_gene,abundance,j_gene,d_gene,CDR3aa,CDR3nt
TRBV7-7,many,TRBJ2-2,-,CASSSTGANTGELFF,TGTGCCAGCAGCTCTACAGGCGCGAACACCGGGGAGCTGTTTTTT
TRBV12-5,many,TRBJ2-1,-,CASGLVRLLSSYNEQFF,TGTGCTAGTGGTTTGGTAAGACTCCTTAGCTCCTACAATGAGCAGTTCTTC
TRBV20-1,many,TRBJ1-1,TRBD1,CRRDSGETEAFF,TGCAGACGGGACAGTGGGGAGACTGAAGCTTTCTTT
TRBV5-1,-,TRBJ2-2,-,CASSPLGALNTGELFF,TGCGCCAGCAGCCCCTTAGGGGCGCTGAACACCGGGGAGCTGTTTTTT
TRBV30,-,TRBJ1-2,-,CAWRTQTEAGYGYTF,TGTGCCTGGAGGACCCAGACAGAAGCGGGCTATGGCTACACCTTC
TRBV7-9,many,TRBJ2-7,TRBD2,CASSSGLAGVSYEQYF,TGTGCCAGCAGCTCAGGACTAGCGGGAGTCTCCTACGAGCAGTACTTC
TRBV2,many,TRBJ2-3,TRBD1,CASRRTGATDTQYF,TGTGCCAGCAGACGAACAGGGGCGACAGATACGCAGTATTTT
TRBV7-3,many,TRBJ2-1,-,CASSDGLHRNEQFF,TGTGCCAGCAGCGACGGACTGCACCGCAATGAGCAGTTCTTC
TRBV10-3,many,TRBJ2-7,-,CAISDMGEQYF,TGTGCCATCAGTGACATGGGGGAGCAGTACTTC
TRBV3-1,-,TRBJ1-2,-,CASSQVGINYGYTF,TGTGCCAGCAGCCAAGTTGGGATCAACTATGGCTACACCTTC
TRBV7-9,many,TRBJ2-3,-,CASSQRAGTDTQYF,TGTGCCAGCAGCCAAAGAGCAGGGACAGATACGCAGTATTTT
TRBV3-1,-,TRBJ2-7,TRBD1,CASSPRDRGQYEQYF,TGTGCCAGCAGCCCCCGGGACAGGGGGCAATACGAGCAGTACTTC
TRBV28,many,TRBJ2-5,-,CASKLGTSQETQYF,TGTGCCAGCAAATTGGGGACATCCCAAGAGACCCAGTACTTC
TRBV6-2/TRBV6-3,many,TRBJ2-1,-,CASSSRRDGDEQFF,TGTGCCAGCAGTTCGAGGCGGGACGGCGATGAGCAGTTCTTC
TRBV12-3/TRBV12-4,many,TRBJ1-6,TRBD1,CASRPGTGGESPLHF,TGTGCCAGCAGGCCGGGGACAGGGGGGGAATCACCCCTCCACTTT
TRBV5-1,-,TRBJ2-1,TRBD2,CASTLAGTAGNEQFF,TGCGCCAGCACTTTAGCGGGAACGGCGGGGAATGAGCAGTTCTTC
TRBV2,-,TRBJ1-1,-,CASSERGGSGAEAFF,TGTGCCAGCAGTGAAAGGGGGGGCTCTGGAGCTGAAGCTTTCTTT